This T cell receptor beta chain originates from a study of cytomegalovirus exposure and HLA in healthy donors (dated by TCRdb to about 2017). Concerning the study at large: According to an earlier analysis of 450 to 650 of the donors, roughly 180 million T cells yielded roughly 110 million unique TCR beta sequences and approximately 280 Gb of sequence data. About 300 gigabases of sequencing data and around 90 million unique TCR sequences made up an early release that covered several hundred HLA-typed donors. Of the 300 to 450 genotyped donors, roughly 80% were placed in the genetic ancestry cluster associated with self-reported Caucasian donors. The aim of the study was to test whether cataloging public T cell receptors could identify signatures of past pathogen exposure. Using immunosequencing, the study profiled T cell repertoires from around 680 subjects and related those repertoires to cytomegalovirus serostatus. Besides the first cohort of roughly 660 subjects, a separate validation cohort made up of 90 to 150 different subjects was used. To predict cytomegalovirus infection status, the study combined high-throughput TCR immunosequencing, statistical association of individual TCRs with disease status, and machine learning. In a later analysis, previously published TCR beta repertoires from about 670 donors were re-analyzed and high-resolution HLA genotyping was added so that TCR occurrence patterns could be studied. The later analysis used no new phenotypic data to find candidate immune exposures, relying instead on TCR beta sequences and their occurrence across donors. An earlier analysis of some 500 of the donors used high-throughput TCR beta sequencing to judge whether each TCR beta V gene segment behaved as functional or pseudogenic. Donor age, sex, ethnicity and CMV serostatus were compiled together with the repertoire data. A later genetic analysis used genome-wide SNP genotypes for about three fifths of the 666 donors, treating that subset as a discovery cohort. Every discovery cohort repertoire had been produced on one sequencing platform. HLA typing included class I and class II loci at four-digit resolution. Typing coverage varied by locus: about 620-640 donors for A, B, C, DRB1 and DQB1; 500 to 550 for DQA1; over 600 for DPA1; fewer than 480 for DPB1. Roughly five DR-DQ haplotypes were handled as single units for association and clustering because linkage in the cohort was strong. Among approximately 370 genotyped donors of the cohort, an average of about 220,000 unique TCR beta nucleotide sequences was sequenced per donor, of which 15% to 20% were non-productive. Study-wide conclusions, independent of this receptor: Because HLA typing was unavailable for some donors at each locus, only the typed subset was used in association tests. The authors suggested that the approach could potentially be extended to other disease states and immunological phenotypes. A few of the identified cytomegalovirus-associated TCR beta chains were confirmed in vitro to be specific for cytomegalovirus antigens. At a false discovery rate of 0.05, a later analysis linked under 20,000 TCR beta sequences to specific HLA alleles. A group of highly shared sequence variants was considered likely to be a technical artifact of the sequencing pipeline. A later genetic analysis associated a missense DCLRE1C variant with V-gene and J-gene trimming of TCR beta chains, and an independent cohort replicated the association. A later genetic analysis reported fewer N-insertions in productive TCRs among donors in an Asian-associated ancestry cluster than the roughly 670-donor mean. A total of 150 to 200 TCR beta chains were listed by the study as associated with cytomegalovirus. Roughly 17 rarely observed V segments, including chromosome 9 orphons, were excluded from the earlier analysis of approximately 500 of the donors because counts were too low. Some IMGT-functional V segments, including TRBV6-2 and TRBV6-3, could not be distinguished by the 87-base-pair reads and were therefore excluded. Immune exposure information for the cohort was limited to CMV serostatus. Roughly uniform sequencing depth across donors was assumed in presence/absence analyses, although this assumption may not hold. Correlated functional status among segregating V segments might be attributable to linkage disequilibrium, but an unknown experimental factor could not be ruled out. The classifier was reported to diagnose cytomegalovirus status with high specificity and sensitivity in both the original cohort and the validation cohort. A further reported finding was that TCR beta sequences accurately predicted the HLA-A and HLA-B alleles for most subjects in the first cohort. Compared with equally common non-associated chains, HLA-associated TCR beta chains in a later analysis were more clonally expanded and had lower generation probabilities. Several of the top co-occurrence clusters appeared to be linked to parvovirus B19, influenza, CMV and Epstein-Barr virus, according to a later analysis. Assigning TCR associations to individual alleles was difficult when HLA alleles, especially DR and DQ, strongly co-occurred. In an earlier analysis of a few hundred of the donors, most TCR beta V segments were observed in productive rearrangements about 87% or about 30% of the time, broadly matching IMGT annotations. While some public TCRs were present in many individuals, most TCR sequences turned up only very rarely across donors. Only TCR beta chains were sequenced in this cohort, and the absence of alpha or paired-chain data limited detectable features. According to a later analysis, most CMV-associated TCR beta chains appeared to be HLA-restricted, and the HLA associations seemed to be driven largely by CMV exposure. In a later analysis, the rate of TCR association differed among HLA loci, with DRB1 alleles having the most associated TCRs and HLA-C alleles having the fewest.

The cohort consisted of 600 to 700 healthy bone marrow donors. All cohort members were sampled while nominally healthy, although unrecorded immune exposures were likely present. The donor tested CMV seropositive and was one of the 289 seropositive cohort members. Each donor provided a peripheral blood sample, and peripheral blood mononuclear cells were used for TCR beta sequencing. The Qiagen DNeasy Blood Extraction Kit was used to extract genomic DNA from the blood cell samples. The library relied on the immunoSEQ multiplex PCR assay. For the multiplex PCR, a mixture combining 60 forward primers for TCR Vbeta segments and 13 reverse primers for TCR Jbeta segments was used. Amplification of the CDR3 region of rearranged TCR beta genes was performed with a multiplex PCR assay on genomic DNA. The amplified TCR beta libraries were sequenced on the Illumina HiSeq System as 87-base-pair reads. On the study's bioinformatics: Across the 666 repertoires, a later analysis counted some 80 million unique TCR beta chains, some 11 million of which were shared by at least two donors. Raw reads were error-corrected and collapsed into unique sequences with a nearest-neighbor algorithm that merged closely related sequences to remove PCR and sequencing errors. V, D and J gene segments were assigned by aligning CDR3 sequences to IMGT reference sequences. For a sequence to be retained, a match of at least six nucleotides was required to both a V gene segment and a J gene segment. Rearrangements were classified as productive when the CDR3 lacked stop codons and remained in frame with V and J, and all other rearrangements were classified as non-productive. Following IMGT convention, CDR3 was defined as the stretch from the second conserved V-encoded cysteine to the conserved J-encoded phenylalanine. The earlier analysis of some 550 of the donors excluded any sequence lacking an unambiguous match to a single V gene segment. In an earlier analysis of some 590 of the donors, V segments were called functional above 56.7% productive rearrangements and were called segregating when the between-donor standard deviation exceeded 5%. A statistical classification framework was built for diagnosing cytomegalovirus status from the catalog of TCR beta chain sequences. In a later analysis, TCR nucleotide sequences were compared against IMGT/GENE-DB human TR gene sequences so that V and J genes could be assigned. A later analysis assigned CDR3 sequences and most-parsimonious VDJ recombination scenarios with the TCRdist pipeline. In a later analysis, every TCR beta chain was defined by the combination of its CDR3 amino acid sequence and its V-gene family, and reads without a unique V-gene family were dropped. A later analysis removed 600 or so highly shared, low-generation-probability nucleotide sequences to deal with suspected cross-contamination and a sequencing artifact. In a later analysis, a clonal expansion index was calculated for each public chain from normalized within-repertoire ranks of inferred template counts. A later analysis computed generation probabilities with a VDJ recombination model fitted to out-of-frame rearrangements, and checked the results against IGoR. In a later analysis, TCR-TCR, TCR-HLA and TCR-CMV co-occurrence was scored with hypergeometric tests, and a repertoire-size bias correction was applied to TCR pairs. A later analysis estimated false discovery rates by permuting HLA or CMV assignments 20 times. A later analysis grouped co-occurring TCRs with DBSCAN, adding TCRdist sequence similarity when clustering within HLA-allele-positive subsets. Repertoires with fewer than 30,000 or more than 120,000 public chains, plus five repertoires with anomalous nucleotide sharing, were excluded from co-occurrence clustering. TCRdb stores this immuneACCESS table with in-frame sequences only. Part of the clones is absent; in the studies checked, under half of the shortfall reflects unresolved V genes, and no reason is known for the rest. That table is the source of V, J and clone size, and D and trimming were worked out from the DNA. Counted in this sample were roughly 170,000 clones; 75% to 90% of them appeared once. Jointly, the top ten make up less than 9% of the sample.

Details on this clone: The specificity of this receptor is unknown. It has no much larger one-base neighbor in the sample; base qualities were not kept.

As encoded in the germline V gene, CDR1 is SGDLS while CDR2 is YYNGEE. The trim is 3 bases for V and 2 bases for J, with a gap of 14 bases between the germline ends. From cysteine to phenylalanine, the CDR3 is 15 amino acids long. Kept here is only the CDR3 DNA, which spans 45 bases and is read in frame from base 1. Here the chain combines TRBV9 and TRBJ1-1; the D gene lacks a confident call. This TCR came from a man aged 30 to 39 in good health and CMV-seropositive. Sequenced: PBMCs. The sequenced DNA: TGTGCCAGCAGCGCCTCTCAGGCGGGCAACACTGAAGCTTTCTTT. Protein translation: CASSASQAGNTEAFF.